This T cell receptor beta chain stems from a study of CD8 T cells in ankylosing spondylitis (dated by TCRdb to the late 2010s). About the investigation overall: The study set out to find disease-linked TCR variants by profiling T cell receptor beta repertoires in ankylosing spondylitis patients and healthy donors. Peripheral blood was sampled, and synovial fluid was also collected from ankylosing spondylitis patients. The full study cohort comprised 20 to 30 ankylosing spondylitis patients and over a hundred healthy donors.

The sequencer was an Illumina HiSeq 2500. Quantitative 5'-RACE with molecular barcodes was used to prepare TCR beta libraries. Processing in the source paper ran as follows. A new computational method, built on a probabilistic model of VDJ rearrangement, was used to identify disease-linked TCR variants. In-frame beta chains were kept once TCRdb had trimmed the public reads at Q25 with fastp and called clones with MiXCR. Each CDR3 protein gets just one entry, which takes the most common genes and DNA from the rows behind it. In this record, the V and J calls reflect TCRdb's handling and not the investigators' own analysis. In all, the sample holds about 400,000 distinct CDR3 sequences, and about 20% of those were seen once. Of the sample, about an eighth falls within the top ten clones. A word on this clonotype: The target of this receptor is not known. No per-base quality is available; no much larger clone lies one base away.

Broader findings and caveats from the paper: Significant enrichment of the disease-linked clones was reported in matched synovial fluid samples from ankylosing spondylitis patients. Blood from ankylosing spondylitis patients appeared to be characterized by a TCR beta motif composed of roughly 8 highly homologous amino acid variants. Some motif variants had previously been reported in the synovial fluid and blood of reactive arthritis patients, which suggests shared mechanisms of disease initiation. The disease-linked clones had a CD8+ phenotype and were found at relatively low frequencies in peripheral blood.

The CDR3 starts with the cysteine, ends with the phenylalanine, and has 15 residues. Here the CDR3 DNA is all that survives: 45 bases in frame from base 1. According to the germline V gene, CDR1 reads SNHLY and CDR2 reads FYNNEI. Between the V and J ends, shortened by 8 bases and 1 base respectively, the junction contains 17 bases. This receptor was taken from a male donor with ankylosing spondylitis or in good health (not recorded which). The sequence is built from TRBV2 and TRBJ1-1; the D gene is perhaps TRBD1, on 5 matching bases. Material: blood, either unsorted or a sorted T cell fraction (not recorded which). The DNA is as follows: TGTGCCAGCCCGCCGGGGGGGAAGAGGAACACTGAAGCTTTCTTT. The encoded protein is CASPPGGKRNTEAFF.